A selection of T cell receptor beta chains follows, all from one sample in a study of Ad26.COV2.S vaccination and SARS-CoV-2 variants. Using immunoSEQ multiplex PCR, the repertoire was profiled, and TCRdb retains in-frame clones only, with some absent. The sample has 400,000 to 450,000 clones; 92% are singletons. Sequenced material: peripheral blood, taken in a trial of Ad26.COV2.S vaccine versus placebo. The receptors shown here come from a person aged 18-60 years who received the Ad26.COV2.S COVID-19 vaccine or a placebo. CDR3s include the opening cysteine and the closing phenylalanine or tryptophan. A D gene is named only where the DNA matches it firmly. Only some rows state a clone size, as once, few, many or a class for expanded clones.

CDR3 length: 14
clone size: NA
D gene: TRBD1
V gene: TRBV5-1
J gene: TRBJ2-7
CDR3 DNA: TGCGCCAGCAGCTTGAGACAGGGCAGCTCCGAGCAGTACTTC
CDR3 protein: CASSLRQGSSEQYF

CDR3 length: 15
clone size: NA
D gene: TRBD2
V gene: TRBV19
J gene: TRBJ2-1
CDR3 DNA: TGTGCCAGTAGCCGCGGGGCGGGGGACCCAAATGAGCAGTTCTTC
CDR3 protein: CASSRGAGDPNEQFF

CDR3 length: 12
clone size: NA
D gene: NA
V gene: TRBV11-2
J gene: TRBJ1-2
CDR3 DNA: TGTGCCAGCAGCAAGACGACAGATGGCTACACCTTC
CDR3 protein: CASSKTTDGYTF

CDR3 length: 17
clone size: NA
D gene: NA
V gene: TRBV10-1
J gene: TRBJ1-5
CDR3 DNA: TGCGCCAGCAGTGAGTCGAAGGGGGACGGTTCCGATCAGCCCCAGCATTTT
CDR3 protein: CASSESKGDGSDQPQHF

CDR3 length: 14
clone size: NA
D gene: TRBD2
V gene: TRBV2
J gene: TRBJ2-5
CDR3 DNA: TGTGCCAGCAGTGACTTGGGAGGGGAGGAGACCCAGTACTTC
CDR3 protein: CASSDLGGEETQYF

CDR3 length: 14
clone size: NA
D gene: NA
V gene: TRBV7-9
J gene: TRBJ2-2
CDR3 DNA: TGTGCCAGCAGCTTAGTCGGGGCTACCGGGGAGCTGTTTTTT
CDR3 protein: CASSLVGATGELFF

CDR3 length: 13
clone size: NA
D gene: NA
V gene: TRBV15
J gene: TRBJ2-3
CDR3 DNA: TGTGCCACCAGCAGCACGAGCACAGATACGCAGTATTTT
CDR3 protein: CATSSTSTDTQYF

CDR3 length: 14
clone size: NA
D gene: TRBD1
V gene: TRBV6-5
J gene: TRBJ1-4
CDR3 DNA: TGTGCCAGCAGTTTCGACAGGGGAGATGAAAAACTGTTTTTT
CDR3 protein: CASSFDRGDEKLFF

CDR3 length: 18
clone size: NA
D gene: TRBD2
V gene: TRBV15
J gene: TRBJ2-5
CDR3 DNA: TGTGCCACCAGCAGAGAGATAGTTAGCGGGGGGGCCAGAGAGACCCAGTACTTC
CDR3 protein: CATSREIVSGGARETQYF

CDR3 length: 16
clone size: few
D gene: TRBD2
V gene: TRBV3-1/TRBV3-2
J gene: TRBJ2-3
CDR3 DNA: TGTGCCAGCAGCCAATGGCGGGGGGGGAGCACAGATACGCAGTATTTT
CDR3 protein: CASSQWRGGSTDTQYF

CDR3 length: 16
clone size: NA
D gene: TRBD1
V gene: TRBV25-1
J gene: TRBJ2-5
CDR3 DNA: TGTGCCAGCAGTGAATCTAGGACAGGCTGGGAAGAGACCCAGTACTTC
CDR3 protein: CASSESRTGWEETQYF

CDR3 length: 14
clone size: NA
D gene: TRBD1
V gene: TRBV5-4
J gene: TRBJ2-7
CDR3 DNA: TGTGCCAGCAGCCCCGGGACAGGGACCTACGAGCAGTACTTC
CDR3 protein: CASSPGTGTYEQYF

CDR3 length: 15
clone size: NA
D gene: NA
V gene: TRBV27
J gene: TRBJ1-3
CDR3 DNA: TGTGCCAGCACCAAACACGGGGGAAGTGGAAACACCATATATTTT
CDR3 protein: CASTKHGGSGNTIYF

CDR3 length: 11
clone size: NA
D gene: NA
V gene: TRBV6-2/TRBV6-3
J gene: TRBJ2-7
CDR3 DNA: TGTGCCAGCAGTACCGACTACGAGCAGTACTTC
CDR3 protein: CASSTDYEQYF

CDR3 length: 14
clone size: NA
D gene: NA
V gene: TRBV5-1
J gene: TRBJ2-1
CDR3 DNA: TGCGCCAGCAGCTTGGGAGTCAGCTACAATGAGCAGTTCTTC
CDR3 protein: CASSLGVSYNEQFF

CDR3 length: 16
clone size: NA
D gene: NA
V gene: TRBV11-2
J gene: TRBJ1-6
CDR3 DNA: TGTGCCAGCAGCTTAGAACGGCCCTCCTATAATTCACCCCTCCACTTT
CDR3 protein: CASSLERPSYNSPLHF

CDR3 length: 15
clone size: NA
D gene: NA
V gene: TRBV4-3
J gene: TRBJ2-3
CDR3 DNA: TGCGCCAGCAGCCAAGGGTGGGCATCCGTAAATACGCAGTATTTT
CDR3 protein: CASSQGWASVNTQYF

CDR3 length: 15
clone size: NA
D gene: TRBD1
V gene: TRBV5-5
J gene: TRBJ2-1
CDR3 DNA: TGTGCCAGCAGCCCTAGGGACAGGTCCTACAATGAGCAGTTCTTC
CDR3 protein: CASSPRDRSYNEQFF

CDR3 length: 13
clone size: NA
D gene: NA
V gene: TRBV4-3
J gene: TRBJ1-3
CDR3 DNA: TGCGCCAGCAGCCCTAACTCTGGAAACACCATATATTTT
CDR3 protein: CASSPNSGNTIYF

CDR3 length: 19
clone size: NA
D gene: NA
V gene: TRBV4-3
J gene: TRBJ1-1
CDR3 DNA: TGCGCCAGCAGCCAAGCGGGAGCGGGGACTAGGGTATTGAACACTGAAGCTTTCTTT
CDR3 protein: CASSQAGAGTRVLNTEAFF

CDR3 length: 15
clone size: NA
D gene: TRBD1
V gene: TRBV7-9
J gene: TRBJ1-3
CDR3 DNA: TGTGCCAGCAGCCAATGGGACAGGGCGGGAAACACCATATATTTT
CDR3 protein: CASSQWDRAGNTIYF

CDR3 length: 15
clone size: NA
D gene: TRBD1
V gene: TRBV12-5
J gene: TRBJ1-1
CDR3 DNA: TGTGCTAGTGGTTCGGACAGGGGGCTGTACACTGAAGCTTTCTTT
CDR3 protein: CASGSDRGLYTEAFF

CDR3 length: 15
clone size: NA
D gene: NA
V gene: TRBV18
J gene: TRBJ1-5
CDR3 DNA: TGTGCCAGCTCACCACCGGGGGGGGGCGATCAGCCCCAGCATTTT
CDR3 protein: CASSPPGGGDQPQHF

CDR3 length: 19
clone size: NA
D gene: NA
V gene: TRBV21-1
J gene: TRBJ1-4
CDR3 DNA: TGTGCCAGCAGTACTGAAACCGGGACAGGGTTGGCTCCTAATGAAAAACTGTTTTTT
CDR3 protein: CASSTETGTGLAPNEKLFF

CDR3 length: 15
clone size: NA
D gene: NA
V gene: TRBV11-2
J gene: TRBJ1-2
CDR3 DNA: TGTGCCAGCAGCATAAGGTTGGGGACGCCAGCTGGCTACACCTTC
CDR3 protein: CASSIRLGTPAGYTF

CDR3 length: 15
clone size: NA
D gene: TRBD2
V gene: TRBV5-4
J gene: TRBJ2-6
CDR3 DNA: TGTGCCAGCAGCTGGGGGGGGAATGGGGCCAACGTCCTGACTTTC
CDR3 protein: CASSWGGNGANVLTF

CDR3 length: 15
clone size: NA
D gene: NA
V gene: TRBV27
J gene: TRBJ2-7
CDR3 DNA: TGTGCCAGCAGTTTAATGGCAGGGGTTGTTTACGAGCAGTACTTC
CDR3 protein: CASSLMAGVVYEQYF

CDR3 length: 19
clone size: NA
D gene: TRBD1
V gene: TRBV6-6
J gene: TRBJ1-6
CDR3 DNA: TGTGCCAGCAGTCCCTCTCCAGGGACAGGGGAAAATGTTGGATCACCCCTCCACTTT
CDR3 protein: CASSPSPGTGENVGSPLHF

CDR3 length: 12
clone size: NA
D gene: NA
V gene: TRBV28
J gene: TRBJ1-5
CDR3 DNA: TGTGCCAGCAGGGCTTCCCTTCAGCCCCAGCATTTT
CDR3 protein: CASRASLQPQHF

CDR3 length: 14
clone size: NA
D gene: NA
V gene: TRBV3-1/TRBV3-2
J gene: TRBJ2-2
CDR3 DNA: TGTGCCAGCTCGTCGGTTGGTTCGGCCGGGGAGCTGTTTTTT
CDR3 protein: CASSSVGSAGELFF

CDR3 length: 13
clone size: NA
D gene: NA
V gene: TRBV19
J gene: TRBJ2-1
CDR3 DNA: TGTGCCAGTAGCCGGGATTCCTACAATGAGCAGTTCTTC
CDR3 protein: CASSRDSYNEQFF

CDR3 length: 13
clone size: NA
D gene: NA
V gene: TRBV10-2
J gene: TRBJ1-1
CDR3 DNA: TGCGCCAGCAGTGTTGACAGGAACACTGAAGCTTTCTTT
CDR3 protein: CASSVDRNTEAFF

CDR3 length: 14
clone size: NA
D gene: NA
V gene: TRBV9
J gene: TRBJ1-4
CDR3 DNA: TGTGCCAGCAGCGTAGCTGGGCACGGTGAAAAACTGTTTTTT
CDR3 protein: CASSVAGHGEKLFF

CDR3 length: 14
clone size: NA
D gene: NA
V gene: TRBV7-2
J gene: TRBJ2-1
CDR3 DNA: TGTGCCAGCCGGTGGGGGTATAGATACAATGAGCAGTTCTTC
CDR3 protein: CASRWGYRYNEQFF

CDR3 length: 15
clone size: NA
D gene: TRBD1
V gene: TRBV7-2
J gene: TRBJ1-2
CDR3 DNA: TGTGCCAGCAGCTGGGGACAGGGGGTTAACTATGGCTACACCTTC
CDR3 protein: CASSWGQGVNYGYTF

CDR3 length: 15
clone size: NA
D gene: TRBD1
V gene: TRBV4-1
J gene: TRBJ2-7
CDR3 DNA: TGCGCCAGCAGCCGAGGACAGGGGGATTTGTACGAGCAGTACTTC
CDR3 protein: CASSRGQGDLYEQYF

CDR3 length: 14
clone size: NA
D gene: NA
V gene: TRBV15
J gene: TRBJ1-2
CDR3 DNA: TGTGCCACCAGCAGGGCGTCTCCCTTCGGCGGCTACACCTTC
CDR3 protein: CATSRASPFGGYTF

CDR3 length: 15
clone size: NA
D gene: NA
V gene: TRBV28
J gene: TRBJ1-1
CDR3 DNA: TGTGCCAGCATAAATTCAGGGGATGGTTACACTGAAGCTTTCTTT
CDR3 protein: CASINSGDGYTEAFF

CDR3 length: 16
clone size: once
D gene: NA
V gene: TRBV10-1
J gene: TRBJ2-1
CDR3 DNA: TGCGCCAGCAGTGAGTCGGGCCCGTACTCCTACAATGAGCAGTTCTTC
CDR3 protein: CASSESGPYSYNEQFF

CDR3 length: 13
clone size: once
D gene: NA
V gene: TRBV29-1
J gene: TRBJ2-7
CDR3 DNA: TGCAGCGTTGAGACGGACAGAGCCTACGAGCAGTACTTC
CDR3 protein: CSVETDRAYEQYF

CDR3 length: 13
clone size: NA
D gene: NA
V gene: TRBV6-6
J gene: TRBJ1-6
CDR3 DNA: TGTGCCGGCTCAGGCACTAATAATTCACCCCTCCACTTT
CDR3 protein: CAGSGTNNSPLHF

CDR3 length: 14
clone size: NA
D gene: NA
V gene: TRBV6-6
J gene: TRBJ1-2
CDR3 DNA: TGTGCCAGCAGTTACATCGAGGGAACCCGTGGCTACACCTTC
CDR3 protein: CASSYIEGTRGYTF

CDR3 length: 14
clone size: once
D gene: TRBD1
V gene: TRBV15
J gene: TRBJ1-2
CDR3 DNA: TGTGCCACCAGCTCCCTGACAGGGTTATTTGGCTACACCTTC
CDR3 protein: CATSSLTGLFGYTF

CDR3 length: 13
clone size: NA
D gene: NA
V gene: TRBV6-5
J gene: TRBJ2-2
CDR3 DNA: TGTGCCAGCATCCAGCGGTTGTCCGGGGAGCTGTTTTTT
CDR3 protein: CASIQRLSGELFF

CDR3 length: 15
clone size: NA
D gene: NA
V gene: TRBV10-3
J gene: TRBJ2-7
CDR3 DNA: TGTGCCATCAGTGCCCCGCCGGACAGCCCCTACGAGCAGTACTTC
CDR3 protein: CAISAPPDSPYEQYF

CDR3 length: 17
clone size: NA
D gene: TRBD2
V gene: TRBV4-3
J gene: TRBJ2-1
CDR3 DNA: TGCGCCAGCAGTCAAGATCCAGGGCGGGGGGGCTTGGATGAGCAGTTCTTC
CDR3 protein: CASSQDPGRGGLDEQFF

CDR3 length: 15
clone size: NA
D gene: NA
V gene: TRBV21-1
J gene: TRBJ1-2
CDR3 DNA: TGTGCCAGCAGCAAAGAGGCAGGGGGTACCTATGGCTACACCTTC
CDR3 protein: CASSKEAGGTYGYTF

CDR3 length: 15
clone size: NA
D gene: NA
V gene: TRBV7-8
J gene: TRBJ1-2
CDR3 DNA: TGTGCCAGCAGCCCCCGACAGGCCTTTAACTATGGCTACACCTTC
CDR3 protein: CASSPRQAFNYGYTF

CDR3 length: 15
clone size: NA
D gene: TRBD1
V gene: TRBV6-1
J gene: TRBJ1-5
CDR3 DNA: TGTGCCAGCAGTGAACCCGGGACAGGTAATCAGCCCCAGCATTTT
CDR3 protein: CASSEPGTGNQPQHF

CDR3 length: 13
clone size: NA
D gene: TRBD1
V gene: TRBV29-1
J gene: TRBJ1-1
CDR3 DNA: TGCAGCGTTGAAGGGGACAGCTACACTGAAGCTTTCTTT
CDR3 protein: CSVEGDSYTEAFF

CDR3 length: 15
clone size: NA
D gene: NA
V gene: TRBV2
J gene: TRBJ1-6
CDR3 DNA: TGTGCCACCAATATCCGGGACCCACATAATTCACCCCTCCACTTT
CDR3 protein: CATNIRDPHNSPLHF

CDR3 length: 15
clone size: NA
D gene: NA
V gene: TRBV6-6
J gene: TRBJ2-7
CDR3 DNA: TGTGCCAGCAGTCCGCCAGGGAATTATTACTACGAGCAGTACTTC
CDR3 protein: CASSPPGNYYYEQYF

CDR3 length: 17
clone size: NA
D gene: TRBD2
V gene: TRBV6-1
J gene: TRBJ2-2
CDR3 DNA: TGTGCCAGCAGTGAACAGGGGCTCGGACTAGCGACCGGGGAGCTGTTTTTT
CDR3 protein: CASSEQGLGLATGELFF

CDR3 length: 14
clone size: few
D gene: NA
V gene: TRBV25-1
J gene: TRBJ1-2
CDR3 DNA: TGTGCCAGCAGTGATCCCCCAAATGGCCGGGGCTACACCTTC
CDR3 protein: CASSDPPNGRGYTF

CDR3 length: 15
clone size: NA
D gene: NA
V gene: TRBV14
J gene: TRBJ2-2
CDR3 DNA: TGTGCCAGCAGCCAAGGGGAGTGGAACACCGGGGAGCTGTTTTTT
CDR3 protein: CASSQGEWNTGELFF

CDR3 length: 15
clone size: once
D gene: NA
V gene: TRBV7-9
J gene: TRBJ1-6
CDR3 DNA: TGTGCCAGCAGCTTAGGGGCTGGGAAAGATTCACCCCTCCACTTT
CDR3 protein: CASSLGAGKDSPLHF